Described below is a single T cell receptor beta chain sequence and its context. It lacks a known antigen. The record has no base qualities; no much larger clone is one base away. The record originates from a study of shared clonotypes between healthy human individuals (dated by TCRdb to about 2020). Broadly, across the study: Three men and two women, aged 18 to 49 years, made up the cohort. For each donor, CD4 naive and CD4 memory were each run on three plates, CD8 naive on two plates, and CD8 memory on one plate. To estimate repertoire size and how much clonotypes are shared between individuals, the study performed deep sequencing of blood TCR repertoires from about five healthy adults. Libraries were prepared and TCR repertoires were sequenced by different laboratories using diverse techniques, in order to increase sequencing depth and limit assay-specific biases. Per donor, leukapheresis produced somewhere between about 0.94 and 9 billion PBMCs. The paper's findings and limits, for the study overall: Compared with non-shared clonotypes, the clonotypes found in all four sorted-subset donors had higher generation probabilities. Pairwise subsampling led to the expectation that sequencing depth would affect the degree of clonotype sharing among donors. Larger estimated clonotype richness was generally found for naive subsets than for memory subsets. Because the study included a small number of donors, the genetic and exposure-history diversity represented was limited. Across a handful of donors, about 5.2% of naive CD4, 3% to 3.5% of naive CD8, approximately 2.5% of memory CD4, and approximately 0.42% of memory CD8 clonotypes were shared. Rarefaction of sorted-subset datasets indicated incomplete sequencing despite the large sequencing depth. Sampling was restricted to blood, and TCR repertoires in tissue are likely to differ from TCR repertoires in blood.

CD8 naive samples were obtained by positive selection for CCR7 among CD45RO-negative cells, yielding a CD45RA+CCR7+ population from which TemRA cells were excluded. The donors were healthy, HIV-negative adults who had no recently reported acute infections or vaccinations. Every donor was a Caucasian adult living in Nashville, Tennessee, USA. Blood was collected by leukapheresis, and PBMCs were isolated by Ficoll-Histopaque density gradient centrifugation and then cryopreserved in liquid nitrogen vapor phase. Analytical flow cytometry was used to check the purity and quantity of every magnetically sorted T cell population. Genomic DNA was isolated from every sorted fraction and measured by UV absorbance on a Nanodrop 2000c. Using the deep immunoSEQ assay, multiplex PCR amplified TCR CDR3 regions from genomic DNA. Genomic DNA extracted from each cell subset was distributed evenly over all wells of several immunoSEQ 96-well plates, and each plate served as one replicate. For sorted subsets, about 200 ng genomic DNA, equal to 30,000 or so T cell genomes, was loaded into each replicate PCR. Purified libraries were measured with a Qubit 3.0 fluorometer, size-checked on a Bioanalyzer 2100, and measured again with the KAPA Library Quantification kit. Every immunoSEQ 96-well plate was sequenced on a separate single-read 150-cycle Illumina NextSeq 550 flow cell. For the original study's pipeline: Because the immunoSEQ output held only junctional sequences and lacked quality scores, the filtering could not match the filtering applied to full-length reads. To assign V/J genes and CDR3, sequences were annotated against IMGT germline references using PyIR, a Python wrapper for IgBLAST v1.9. Reads were filtered out if the reads had weak V/J assignments (E-value above 1e-6), no CDR3, stop codons, out-of-frame junctions, or ambiguous translated residues. A V3J clonotype was defined by an identical inferred V gene, J gene, and CDR3 amino acid sequence. Percentage overlap between repertoires was calculated by dividing the number of shared unique clonotypes by the size of the smaller repertoire. Richness of each repertoire was evaluated using RTK rarefaction, the Chao1 estimator, and Recon v2.1 estimates of unobserved clonotypes. For all TCRbeta clonotypes obtained by the gDNA method from several donors, generation probabilities were computed with OLGA. TCRdb stores this immuneACCESS table with in-frame sequences only. Part of the clones is absent; in the studies checked, under half of the shortfall reflects unresolved V genes, and no reason is known for the rest. V and J calls and clone size come straight from that table; D and trimming were deduced from the DNA. The sample table contains around 2,000,000 clones; only one count was recorded for approximately 94% of them. More than 0.95% of the sample belongs to the ten largest clones.

The clonotype originates from a man younger than 30 in good health. Sequenced sample: naive CD8+ T cells sorted from blood. The meaning of the sample's cell subset or site label: CD45RA+CCR7+.

The DNA sequence is TGTGCCTGGAGTGCACAGGGTAGCGAGCAGTACTTC. This codes for CAWSAQGSEQYF. The rearranged segments are TRBV30 and TRBJ2-7, with TRBD1 as a weak D call on 6 bases. The germline V gene (reference sequence) gives CDR1 as GTSNPN and CDR2 as SVGIG. V and J are truncated by 1 base and 6 bases respectively, leaving an intervening sequence of 10 bases. The CDR3, cysteine through phenylalanine, is 12 amino acids long. Only the CDR3 DNA is retained, 36 bases long and in frame from the first base. The entire variable domain, with the stretches around the CDR3 drawn from the reference TRBV30 and TRBJ2-7 proteins, is SQTIHQWPATLVQPVGSPLSLECTVEGTSNPNLYWYRQAAGRGLQLLFYSVGIGQISSEVPQNLSASRPQDRQFILSSKKLLLSDSGFYLCAWSAQGSEQYFGPGTRLTVT.